The sequence of this T cell receptor beta chain was determined in a study of T cell responses to AZD1222 COVID-19 vaccine. As to this clone: Its matching antigen is unknown. The sample contains more than one DNA sequence encoding this CDR3.

Trimming stripped 1 base from V and 2 bases from J, with 8 bases between. Germline CDR1 and CDR2: MNHNS and SASEGT. The CDR3 covers 14 residues. Produced via immunoSEQ multiplex PCR; TCRdb's table is partial and in-frame only. The data show under 150,000 clones, 85% to 95% seen once. Study observations and caveats: At 160-218 and 743-854, vaccine-associated CD4 TCRs were dominant, and they spanned spike. After two AZD1222 doses, spike-specific TCR breadth and depth rose versus day 0. Recipients of AZD1222 seropositive at baseline numbered only 5 to 7.

The chain links TRBV6-1 to TRBJ1-2; D possibly corresponds to TRBD1 (6 bases). This TCR came from an adult in good health. The sequencing used peripheral blood, collected on day 0 of MenACWY control vaccination. The CDR3 region is CASSEGTANYGYTF. For the CDR3, the DNA is TGTGCCAGCAGTGAAGGGACAGCGAACTATGGCTACACCTTC.